What follows are 21 T cell receptor beta chains derived from one specimen sequenced in a study of OX40 agonist ivuxolimab in advanced cancers. Sequenced by immunoSEQ multiplex PCR; TCRdb stores in-frame clones only, minus some. In the table there are over 100,000 clones, around 93% of which are singletons. The sequencing used CD4+ or CD8+ T cells sorted from blood, collected in a trial of the OX40 agonist ivuxolimab. All receptors derive from an adult with an advanced solid tumor such as melanoma, head and neck, liver or kidney cancer.

The genes are TRBV27 and TRBJ2-7; no definite D call. V lost 3 bases to trimming and J lost 3 bases, with 12 bases between them. This CDR3 spans 14 amino acids. Germline V gene sequence: CDR1 MNHEY, CDR2 SMNVEV (reference sequence). The CDR3 protein is CASSFKVASYEQYF. The DNA of the CDR3 is TGTGCCAGCAGTTTTAAAGTGGCGAGCTACGAGCAGTACTTC.

The V gene is TRBV4-2, the J gene TRBJ2-2; 9 bases align to TRBD2. V dropped 4 bases and J dropped 8; count of bases not matched to a gene: 5. Looked up from germline, CDR1 is LGHNA and CDR2 is YNFKEQ. CDR3 length: 14 amino acids. The CDR3 DNA reads as TGTGCCAGCAGCCGACTGACTAGCGGAGGGGAGCTGTTTTTT. Translated: CASSRLTSGGELFF.

The V gene is TRBV11-3, the J gene TRBJ1-2; the D gene is possibly TRBD1 (6 bases). V shed 5 bases and J shed 0 bases, with 16 bases lying between them. Germline CDR1 is SGHNT and CDR2 is YENEEA. The CDR3 contains 16 residues. CDR3 bases: TGTGCCAGCAGCCTTCGGGGGGCAGTAGCTAACTATGGCTACACCTTC. Translation gives CASSLRGAVANYGYTF.

The chain carries TRBV6-6 and TRBJ1-3; TRBD1 matches at 8 bases. V lost 4 bases and J lost 4; bases outside the gene matches: 3. The CDR3 loop spans 14 amino acids. Germline V gene data show CDR1 as MNHNY and CDR2 as SVGAGI (reference sequence). In DNA form, the CDR3 reads TGTGCCAGCAGTTTGCAGGGGGCAGGAAACACCATATATTTT. Protein sequence: CASSLQGAGNTIYF.

The rearrangement uses TRBV29-1 and TRBJ2-1; 7 bases line up with TRBD1. CDR1 SQVTM and CDR2 ANQGSEA come from the germline V gene. The V gene end was trimmed by 4 bases and the J gene end by 3 bases; junction bases not matched to a gene: 6. The CDR3 sequence is 14 residues long. The CDR3 loop reads CSVVGTEVYNEQFF. The DNA of the CDR3 is TGCAGCGTTGTGGGGACAGAGGTCTACAATGAGCAGTTCTTC.

This rearrangement joins TRBV9 to TRBJ2-1, with D unclear. The germline V gene encodes CDR1 SGDLS and CDR2 YYNGEE. There are 15 residues in the CDR3. V was clipped by 3 bases and J by 10 bases, with 20 bases between them. CDR3 DNA sequence: TGTGCCAGCAGCGCGGGCTTGGACCATCCACGGGAGCAGTTCTTC. It specifies CASSAGLDHPREQFF.

The J gene is TRBJ2-3, the V gene TRBV5-4; TRBD2 might be the D (6 bases). The germline CDR1 and CDR2 sequences are SGHNT and YYREEE (reference sequence). The CDR3 length is 15 residues. Trimming removed 0 bases at V and 4 bases at J, with 12 bases between. The CDR3 protein is CASSLGGRSPDTQYF. CDR3 sequence (DNA): TGTGCCAGCAGCTTGGGGGGGAGGTCCCCAGATACGCAGTATTTT.

The gene calls are TRBV4-1 and TRBJ1-6; 9 bases are a match to TRBD1. Germline values: CDR1 MGHRA, CDR2 YSYEKL. CDR3 length: 16 residues. Unmatched junction bases numbered 11, after V lost 4 bases and J lost 10 bases. The CDR3 region is CASSPPPGTGSSPLHF. CDR3 nucleotide sequence: TGCGCCAGCAGCCCTCCTCCAGGGACAGGGAGCTCACCCCTCCACTTT.

The chain links TRBV2 to TRBJ1-2; D remains unclear. The V end was cut by 5 bases, the J end by 7 bases, with 5 bases between. The V gene's germline CDR1 is SNHLY and CDR2 FYNNEI. The CDR3 sequence is 10 residues long. Written as DNA, the CDR3 is TGTGCCAGCAGTCACCCTGGCTACACCTTC. Amino acids: CASSHPGYTF.

This clone was seen only a few times. V usage is TRBV18 and J usage is TRBJ1-5; D gene unclear. This CDR3 has 13 residues. In germline, CDR1 is KGHSH, CDR2 LQKENI. Trimming took 5 bases from V and 3 from J, leaving 8 bases between them. CDR3 residues: CASSEGVNQPQHF. The CDR3 DNA follows: TGTGCCAGCTCAGAGGGAGTCAATCAGCCCCAGCATTTT.

The J gene is TRBJ2-3, the V gene TRBV5-4; 10 positions agree with TRBD2. This CDR3 comprises 17 residues. Germline CDR1 and CDR2: SGHNT and YYREEE (reference sequence). The V segment lost 1 base and the J segment 4 bases; nucleotides outside the gene matches: 9. The CDR3 here is CASSLKGAGTSADTQYF. As DNA, the CDR3 is TGTGCCAGCAGCTTGAAGGGTGCGGGGACTAGCGCAGATACGCAGTATTTT.

CDR3 loop: CASSLAAPNRGMNTQYF. The DNA for the CDR3 is TGTGCCAGCAGTTTAGCGGCTCCTAACAGGGGTATGAATACGCAGTATTTT. V usage is TRBV27 and J usage is TRBJ2-3; 7 nucleotides agree with TRBD1. The germline V gene encodes CDR1 MNHEY and CDR2 SMNVEV (reference sequence). There are 17 residues in the CDR3. The junction had 15 bases not matched to a gene; V was cut back by 2 bases and J by 7 bases.

This clone was recorded once. V usage is TRBV4-1 and J usage is TRBJ2-5; D not resolved. The CDR3 totals 14 residues. With 0 bases removed from V and 5 bases from J, the gap between germline ends came to 10 bases. Germline V gene sequence: CDR1 MGHRA, CDR2 YSYEKL. CDR3 region: CASSQELARETQYF. CDR3 bases: TGCGCCAGCAGCCAAGAACTGGCCAGGGAGACCCAGTACTTC.

The rearrangement joins TRBV18 to TRBJ1-2; TRBD1 might be the D (6 bases). The CDR3 spans 14 residues. Germline CDR1 is KGHSH and CDR2 is LQKENI. Trimming stripped 6 bases from V and 4 bases from J, with 15 bases between. The chain's CDR3 is CASSRRTETYGYTF. The CDR3 nucleotides read TGTGCCAGCTCTCGTAGGACAGAGACCTATGGCTACACCTTC.

The chain links TRBV18 to TRBJ1-6, with 9 bases lining up with TRBD1. Germline-derived CDR1 and CDR2 are KGHSH and LQKENI. V dropped 0 bases and J dropped 14; count of bases not matched to a gene: 5. There are 14 residues in the CDR3. CDR3 coding DNA: TGTGCCAGCTCACCACCGGGACAGGGTTGGTCCCTCCACTTT. Residues: CASSPPGQGWSLHF.

The chain joins TRBV28 to TRBJ1-1; TRBD1 matches at 7 bases. Unmatched junction bases numbered 12, after V lost 7 bases and J lost 1 base. The CDR3 is 16 amino acids. Germline V lookup: CDR1 MDHEN, CDR2 SYDVKM. The CDR3 loop is CASNLPMRTGNTEAFF. In DNA, the CDR3 is TGTGCCAGCAACCTCCCTATGCGGACAGGGAACACTGAAGCTTTCTTT.

This chain joins TRBV27 and TRBJ1-2; D unresolved. The CDR3 contains 17 residues. Germline CDR1 MNHEY, CDR2 SMNVEV (reference sequence). V shed 1 base and J shed 0 bases, with 15 bases lying between them. The CDR3 DNA reads TGTGCCAGCAGTTTATTGCAAACCGGGAACACTAACTATGGCTACACCTTC. It yields the protein CASSLLQTGNTNYGYTF.

The chain combines TRBV7-2 with TRBJ2-1; 8 positions match TRBD1. The germline V gene encodes CDR1 SGHTA and CDR2 FQGNSA. The junction had 3 bases not matched to a gene; V was cut back by 5 bases and J by 6 bases. CDR3 size: 13 residues. The CDR3 protein is CASSLDRGNEQFF. CDR3 nucleotide sequence: TGTGCCAGCAGCCTAGACAGGGGCAATGAGCAGTTCTTC.

V gene TRBV7-9 combines with J gene TRBJ2-1, with 7 bases identical to TRBD2. Germline V gives CDR1 SEHNR, CDR2 FQNEAQ (reference sequence). The CDR3 is 15 amino acids. Trimming removed 5 bases from V and 2 bases from J; junction bases left unmatched: 6. CDR3 sequence: CASSRLRGAYNEQFF. In nucleotides, the CDR3 is TGTGCCAGCAGCCGCCTACGGGGGGCCTACAATGAGCAGTTCTTC.

The V gene is TRBV18, the J gene TRBJ1-2; possibly TRBD1 for D (6 bases). Trimming removed 2 bases at V and 11 bases at J, with 15 bases between. CDR3 length: 13 residues. Germline V CDR1 and CDR2: KGHSH, LQKENI. CDR3 region: CASSPYSDSLYTF. CDR3 nucleotide sequence: TGTGCCAGCTCACCATATTCGGACAGTTTGTACACCTTC.

For the CDR3, the DNA is TGTGCCAGCAGCTTAGCGAAGGTTCTGGACTACACCTTC. Protein sequence: CASSLAKVLDYTF. This sequence joins TRBV7-2 and TRBJ1-2; no clear D. The CDR3 has 13 residues. Trimming stripped 0 bases from V and 10 bases from J, with 12 bases between. Germline V gene lookup returns CDR1 SGHTA and CDR2 FQGNSA.